The text below deals with one T cell receptor beta chain. In germline, CDR1 is LNHDA, CDR2 SQIVND (reference sequence). Unmatched junction bases numbered 5, after V lost 3 bases and J lost 4 bases. This CDR3 comprises 14 residues. Sequencing used immunoSEQ multiplex PCR; TCRdb keeps in-frame clones, though not all of them. The sample lists about 170,000 clones, about four fifths occurring once. The data derive from a study of blood T cell repertoires in COVID-19. This clonotype originated in a woman in her forties or fifties in a cohort exposed to, infected with or recovered from COVID-19 (not recorded which). Sequencing was done on a sample of PBMCs or T cells enriched from blood (not recorded which). The chain links TRBV19 to TRBJ1-2; 7 bases align to TRBD1. DNA for the CDR3: TGTGCCAGTAGTATGCAGGCAGGGGGCTATGGCTACACCTTC. Encoded protein: CASSMQAGGYGYTF.